The present T cell receptor (beta chain) was sequenced within a study of blood T cell repertoires in COVID-19. Study in general: Acute and convalescent COVID-19 samples came from the United States, Italy and Spain. Sample material is recorded as cDNA or gDNA derived from T cells, B-cell-depleted T cells, or PBMCs.

In Seattle, patients joined the study during active infection and were tracked longitudinally. CDR1 is SNHLY and CDR2 is FYNNEI in the germline V gene. V lost 6 bases and J lost 7, with 17 bases in between. The CDR3 runs 14 residues. Per the original data handling: The authors estimated nucleated cell counts from reference gene primer amplification. TCRdb's table, derived via immunoSEQ multiplex PCR, lists solely in-frame clones and lacks some. The V and J calls and clone size come from that table; D and trimming were worked out from the DNA. The table has 200,000 to 250,000 clones, around 81% seen once.

The source of this sequence is a woman of 80 years or more with COVID-19, enrolled during active disease. The chain uses TRBV2 and TRBJ2-3, with D possibly TRBD1 on 6 matching bases. Source material: peripheral blood. The CDR3 is CASSQTAGVYTQYF. In DNA, the CDR3 is TGTGCCAGCAGCCAGACGGCAGGGGTTTATACGCAGTATTTT.